One and the same sample provided the 6 T cell receptor beta chains below, sequenced in a study of T cells in localized non-small cell lung cancer. Measured with immunoSEQ multiplex PCR; TCRdb has only the in-frame clones, and not every one. The sample holds 130,000 or so clones, about 89% seen once. Specimen: peripheral blood, collected before any cancer treatment. The receptors here all came from a female donor older than 55 with stage I lung adenocarcinoma.

The chain joins TRBV11-3 to TRBJ1-1; D gene unclear. V was shortened by 0 bases and J by 1 base, with 3 bases between the two germline ends. CDR3 length equals 13 residues. CDR1 SGHNT and CDR2 YENEEA come from the germline V gene. In DNA, the CDR3 is TGTGCCAGCAGCTTAGAAGCGAACACTGAAGCTTTCTTT. Its translation: CASSLEANTEAFF.

This clone was observed a single time. V and J are TRBV28 and TRBJ2-1, with TRBD2 matching over 12 bases. CDR1 is MDHEN, CDR2 SYDVKM, per germline. The CDR3 has 15 amino acids. The V gene end was trimmed by 5 bases and the J gene end by 8 bases; junction bases not matched to a gene: 7. The CDR3 region is CASSPSGRASDEQFF. The CDR3 DNA is TGTGCCAGCAGTCCTAGCGGGAGGGCGTCGGATGAGCAGTTCTTC.

This chain links TRBV9 with TRBJ2-3, with D perhaps TRBD1 or TRBD2 (5 bases each). The germline V gene has CDR1 SGDLS and CDR2 YYNGEE. V was pared by 0 bases and J by 1 base, with 9 bases between. The CDR3 contains 15 residues. Written as DNA, the CDR3 is TGTGCCAGCAGCGTAGGGGGACGAGGCACAGATACGCAGTATTTT. Its translation is CASSVGGRGTDTQYF.

This rearrangement joins TRBV19 to TRBJ2-1, with D maybe TRBD2 (5 bases). CDR1 and CDR2 (germline): LNHDA, SQIVND (reference sequence). Trimming took off 5 bases at V and 7 bases at J, with 15 bases between the two ends. CDR3 length equals 14 residues. This CDR3 is CASSWDAPGNEQFF. CDR3 DNA: TGTGCCAGTAGTTGGGATGCCCCGGGGAATGAGCAGTTCTTC.

This clone was counted a few times. This chain connects TRBV7-3 to TRBJ1-1, with D possibly being TRBD1 (6 bases). The germline V and J ends were trimmed by 11 bases and 6 bases, with 19 bases remaining between them. Germline-derived CDR1 and CDR2 are SGHTA and FQGTGA. This CDR3 has 13 amino acids. CDR3 nucleotides: TGTGCCTCTTCTTACAGGGAGGGCTCTGAAGCTTTCTTT. This gives the protein CASSYREGSEAFF.

This chain uses TRBV27 with TRBJ2-1; TRBD1 or TRBD2 may be the D gene (5 bases each). V gave up 7 bases and J gave up 9 bases, with 16 bases separating them. The CDR3 spans 13 residues. Germline CDR1 is MNHEY and CDR2 is SMNVEV (reference sequence). Here the CDR3 reads CASTRRDQSEQFF. In DNA form, the CDR3 reads TGTGCCAGCACTCGTCGGGACCAGAGTGAGCAGTTCTTC.